This record covers a single TCR beta chain. These data originate in a study of blood T cell repertoires in COVID-19. Study context: The cDNA or gDNA used as material had been derived from T cells, B-cell-depleted T cells, or PBMCs.

How the authors handled the data: Reference gene primer amplification gave estimated nucleated cell counts. Sequenced by immunoSEQ multiplex PCR; TCRdb stores in-frame clones only, minus some. For V, J and clone size, that table is used; D and trimming come from the DNA. The sample holds about 110,000 clones, 84% seen once. V was cut by 5 bases and J by 9 bases, with 17 bases left in between. Per the germline V gene, CDR1 is MGHRA and CDR2 is YSYEKL. CDR3 length: 14 residues. The receptor was derived from a human donor in a cohort sampled during active COVID-19. The sequenced material came from peripheral blood. The V gene is TRBV4-1, the J gene TRBJ1-5; D is ambiguous. The chain's CDR3 is CASSVVRSSGPQHF. The CDR3 nucleotides are TGCGCCAGCAGCGTGGTGCGGTCTAGCGGGCCCCAGCATTTT.